The clone carrying this TCR beta chain was observed a few times. As originally analysed: It was from reference gene primer amplification that nucleated cell counts were estimated. Using immunoSEQ multiplex PCR, the repertoire was profiled, and TCRdb retains in-frame clones only, with some absent. V, J and clone size derive from that table, while D and trimming were established from the DNA sequence. Here the sample spans around 340,000 clones, about 86% being singletons. V lost 0 bases, J lost 6 bases, and 4 bases stayed unmatched. CDR3 size: 14 residues. Germline V lookup: CDR1 SGHNT, CDR2 YYREEE (reference sequence). The data were obtained in a study of blood T cell repertoires in COVID-19. In the study overall: PBMCs, B-cell-depleted T cells, or T cells were the source of the cDNA or gDNA that made up the material.

The genes are TRBV5-4 and TRBJ2-5, with 8 bases lining up with TRBD2. The sequenced sample was peripheral blood. This receptor was identified in a man younger than 40 with active or convalescent COVID-19. The CDR3 protein is CASSLAGGAKTQYF. In DNA form, the CDR3 reads TGTGCCAGCAGCTTGGCGGGGGGGGCCAAGACCCAGTACTTC.